These 20 T cell receptor beta chains were sequenced from one sample in a study of blood T cell repertoires in COVID-19. The protocol was immunoSEQ multiplex PCR, while the TCRdb copy is restricted to in-frame clones and leaves out a portion. This sample has 150,000 to 200,000 clones, with approximately 79% found just once. The sequenced sample consisted of peripheral blood. The receptors were sampled from a woman of 80 years or more with acute or convalescent COVID-19.

The chain combines TRBV5-1 with TRBJ2-1; 14 nucleotides agree with TRBD2. The CDR3 spans 19 residues. CDR1 SGHRS and CDR2 YFSETQ come from the germline V gene. The trim removed 5 bases at V and 8 bases at J, leaving 18 bases unmatched. Here the CDR3 reads CASSPTGTSGRGMVDEQFF. CDR3 DNA sequence: TGCGCCAGCAGTCCTACCGGGACTAGCGGGAGAGGTATGGTCGATGAGCAGTTCTTC.

This clone is a singleton in its sample. This chain joins TRBV19 and TRBJ1-1; no definite D call. Trimming pared 1 base from V and 1 base from J, leaving 7 bases between. CDR1 and CDR2 from the germline V gene are LNHDA and SQIVND (reference sequence). The CDR3 loop spans 14 amino acids. In DNA form, the CDR3 reads TGTGCCAGTAGTATAGGGGCCGCGAACACTGAAGCTTTCTTT. This translates into CASSIGAANTEAFF.

The chain couples TRBV19 to TRBJ2-5, with 8 bases matching TRBD1. CDR1 and CDR2 (germline): LNHDA, SQIVND (reference sequence). The CDR3 is made up of 16 amino acids. V was pared by 4 bases and J by 2 bases, with 9 bases of the junction left unmatched. The CDR3 bases are TGTGCCAGTAGTAAGCAGCCACAGGGGGTGCAAGAGACCCAGTACTTC. Amino acid sequence: CASSKQPQGVQETQYF.

The V and J genes are TRBV12-3 or TRBV12-4 and TRBJ1-2, with D perhaps TRBD1 (5 bases). This CDR3 is 12 amino acids long. V lost 8 bases and J lost 2, with 9 bases in between. The CDR3 DNA sequence: TGTGCCAGCGACAGACAAAACTATGGCTACACCTTC. Translated: CASDRQNYGYTF.

The sample holds one count of this clone. The CDR3 loop is CASSLGTSGRGQFF. The CDR3 coding sequence is TGTGCCAGCAGCTTGGGGACTAGCGGGAGGGGGCAGTTCTTC. The rearrangement joins TRBV11-2 to TRBJ2-1; TRBD2 matches at 16 bases. The J segment lost 12 bases and the V segment lost 3 bases, leaving 2 bases of the junction unmatched. The CDR3 is 14 amino acids. Germline V gene sequence: CDR1 SGHAT, CDR2 FQNNGV. The variable domain in full, completed from reference TRBV11-2 and TRBJ2-1, reads EAGVAQSPRYKIIEKRQSVAFWCNPISGHATLYWYQQILGQGPKLLIQFQNNGVVDDSQLPKDRFSAERLKGVDSTLKIQPAKLEDSAVYLCASSLGTSGRGQFFGPGTRLTVL.

Written as DNA, the CDR3 is TGTGCCAGCAGCCCTACTGTGAATACTGGAAACACCATATATTTT. Translating gives CASSPTVNTGNTIYF. This chain uses TRBV3-1 (or the pseudogene TRBV3-2) with TRBJ1-3; D remains ambiguous. CDR3 size: 15 residues. Germline values: CDR1 LGHDT, CDR2 YNNKEL (reference sequence). The V end lost 4 bases, the J end lost 2 bases, and 12 bases lay between the germline ends.

The chain employs TRBV27 and TRBJ1-6, with 12 bases identical to TRBD1. Germline values: CDR1 MNHEY, CDR2 SMNVEV (reference sequence). The CDR3 is 16 amino acids. Germline trimming cut 6 bases from V and 8 bases from J; bases unmatched to any gene: 8. CDR3 amino acids: CASSESGTGGYSPLHF. CDR3 DNA sequence: TGTGCCAGCAGCGAATCCGGGACAGGGGGCTATTCACCCCTCCACTTT.

The chain employs TRBV21-1 and TRBJ2-7; the table's D call, TRBD2, has no DNA check behind it. TRBV21-1 is annotated as a pseudogene. The CDR3 length is 13 residues. In DNA, the CDR3 is TGTGCTGAGGATACTAGCGGTCCCTACGAGCAGTACTTC. Translated: CAEDTSGPYEQYF.

The chain couples TRBV6-4 to TRBJ2-7; 16 bases align to TRBD2. This CDR3 region has 20 residues. With 6 bases clipped from V and 3 bases from J, the junction kept 17 bases outside the gene matches. CDR1 and CDR2 (germline): MRHNA, SNTAGT. The chain's CDR3 is CASRISGRTGLAGGHYEQYF. For the CDR3, the DNA is TGTGCCAGCAGAATCTCAGGCCGGACGGGACTAGCGGGAGGGCACTACGAGCAGTACTTC.

This chain links TRBV4-2 with TRBJ2-6; 8 positions agree with TRBD1. This CDR3 region has 20 residues. V shed 4 bases, J shed 2 bases, and the junction held 16 bases outside the gene matches. Looked up from germline, CDR1 is LGHNA and CDR2 is YNFKEQ. CDR3 DNA: TGTGCCAGCAGCCCCTACTCAAGCCGACAGGGGCAAACTGGGGCCAACGTCCTGACTTTC. This gives the protein CASSPYSSRQGQTGANVLTF.

The chain has TRBV6-1 and TRBJ2-7; 12 bases agree with TRBD2. Per germline, CDR1 MNHNS and CDR2 SASEGT. The CDR3 extends over 16 amino acids. V gave up 0 bases and J gave up 6 bases; unmatched junction bases: 6. In DNA form, the CDR3 reads TGTGCCAGCAGTGAAGCCGCTAGCGGGAGGGTGGGCGAGCAGTACTTC. Protein: CASSEAASGRVGEQYF.

With regard to this clone: Other DNA sequences of this sample code for an identical CDR3. The chain carries TRBV7-2 and TRBJ2-3; 9 bases align to TRBD2. The J segment lost 0 bases and the V segment lost 0 bases, leaving 4 bases of the junction unmatched. This CDR3 is built from 17 residues. Germline V CDR1 and CDR2: SGHTA, FQGNSA. The CDR3 nucleotides are TGTGCCAGCAGCTTAGCTCGCCTAGCGGGGAGCACAGATACGCAGTATTTT. It codes for CASSLARLAGSTDTQYF.

This clone came up many times. V gene TRBV2 combines with J gene TRBJ2-3, with D unclear. The germline V gene encodes CDR1 SNHLY and CDR2 FYNNEI. The CDR3 has 15 residues. With 4 bases removed from V and 0 bases from J, the gap between germline ends came to 11 bases. This CDR3 is CASSAGAASTDTQYF. The CDR3 bases are TGTGCCAGCAGTGCTGGCGCGGCTAGCACAGATACGCAGTATTTT.

This chain uses TRBV7-6 with TRBJ2-7; perhaps TRBD1 as D (6 bases). Trimming removed 3 bases from V and 0 bases from J, with 9 bases in between. Per germline, CDR1 SGHVS and CDR2 FNYEAQ. The CDR3 totals 14 residues. The CDR3 DNA sequence: TGTGCCAGCAGCTTGGGGGCTCTCTCCTACGAGCAGTACTTC. This encodes CASSLGALSYEQYF.

As concerns this clone: This sample includes further DNA sequences coding for the same CDR3. The chain employs TRBV18 and TRBJ2-5; tentative D call: TRBD2 (6 bases). CDR1 and CDR2 (germline): KGHSH, LQKENI. V lost 4 bases, J lost 5 bases, and 11 bases lay in between. This CDR3 has 13 residues. In DNA, the CDR3 is TGTGCCAGCTCACTCGGAGGGGAGGAGACCCAGTACTTC. Protein: CASSLGGEETQYF.

This clone was seen repeatedly, ten times or more. The V call is TRBV5-1, the J call TRBJ2-5, with D perhaps matching TRBD1 (6 bases). Trimming took off 0 bases at V and 5 bases at J, with 8 bases between the two ends. CDR1 and CDR2 (germline): SGHRS, YFSETQ. This CDR3 comprises 13 residues. CDR3 in amino acids: CASSLAGDETQYF. CDR3 coding DNA: TGCGCCAGCAGCTTGGCAGGGGACGAGACCCAGTACTTC.

This rearrangement joins TRBV28 to TRBJ2-2, with 7 bases that match TRBD2. The junction had 5 bases not matched to a gene; V was cut back by 5 bases and J by 2 bases. The CDR3 spans 15 residues. CDR1 is MDHEN and CDR2 is SYDVKM in the germline V gene. The CDR3 spells CASSIQTSNTGELFF. CDR3 DNA: TGTGCCAGCAGTATTCAGACTAGCAACACCGGGGAGCTGTTTTTT.

The genes are TRBV4-2 and TRBJ2-2; 12 bases agree with TRBD2. Germline V gene lookup returns CDR1 LGHNA and CDR2 YNFKEQ. The V gene end was trimmed by 5 bases and the J gene end by 7 bases; junction bases not matched to a gene: 8. This CDR3 spans 16 amino acids. The CDR3 DNA follows: TGTGCCAGCAGCAACAGACTAGCGGGAGCGAGCGGGGAGCTGTTTTTT. As protein: CASSNRLAGASGELFF.

This clone was detected once. The chain has TRBV28 and TRBJ2-6; 12 bases map to TRBD1. Trimming cost V 4 bases and J 1 base; bases outside gene matches: 8. CDR3 length: 19 residues. Germline V gene sequence: CDR1 MDHEN, CDR2 SYDVKM. In DNA, the CDR3 is TGTGCCAGCAGTTCACCTCCGGGACAGGGGGCATCTGGGGCCAACGTCCTGACTTTC. Translated: CASSSPPGQGASGANVLTF.

V and J are TRBV10-3 and TRBJ2-1; D is unclear. Trimming took 4 bases from V and 6 from J, leaving 16 bases between them. The CDR3 covers 15 residues. CDR1 and CDR2 (germline): ENHRY, SYGVKD. In DNA, the CDR3 is TGTGCCATCAGTGGCCAGATTGGAGTGTCCAATGAGCAGTTCTTC. Protein sequence: CAISGQIGVSNEQFF.